These 30 T cell receptor beta chains share one sample of origin, sequenced in a study of cytomegalovirus exposure and HLA in healthy donors. PCR primers comprised 60 Vbeta and 13 Jbeta primers. The repertoire was sequenced with immunoSEQ multiplex PCR; TCRdb's copy has only in-frame clones and lacks some. Its table lists approximately 150,000 clones. The sample was PBMCs. The source of these receptors is a woman between 18 and 29 years old in good health and CMV-seronegative.

The rearrangement joins TRBV7-3 to TRBJ1-2, with 9 bases that match TRBD1. Trimming cost V 3 bases and J 7 bases; bases outside gene matches: 24. The germline CDR1 and CDR2 sequences are SGHTA and FQGTGA. This CDR3 is 20 amino acids long. The CDR3 reads CASSLKGSGTGTLSTRGYTF. The CDR3 DNA sequence: TGTGCCAGCAGCTTGAAAGGTTCCGGGACAGGGACCCTCTCAACTCGTGGCTACACCTTC. Combining the CDR3 with reference TRBV7-3 and TRBJ1-2 gives the whole variable domain GAGVSQTPSNKVTEKGKYVELRCDPISGHTALYWYRQSLGQGPEFLIYFQGTGAADDSGLPNDRFFAVRPEGSVSTLKIQRTERGDSAVYLCASSLKGSGTGTLSTRGYTFGSGTRLTVV.

The chain combines TRBV5-6 with TRBJ2-1, with D perhaps TRBD1 or TRBD2 (5 bases each). V lost 4 bases and J lost 9, with 11 bases in between. The germline CDR1 and CDR2 sequences are SGHDT and YYEEEE. CDR3 length: 12 residues. The CDR3 DNA reads TGTGCCAGCAGCGTGGGACGGAGTGAGCAGTTCTTC. Residues: CASSVGRSEQFF.

This chain connects TRBV28 to TRBJ2-7; D is perhaps TRBD1 (5 bases). The CDR3 is 12 residues long. Germline V lookup: CDR1 MDHEN, CDR2 SYDVKM. V was cut by 5 bases and J by 6 bases, with 11 bases left in between. In nucleotides, the CDR3 is TGTGCCAGCAGTACCCTAGGGGTCGAGCAGTACTTC. This encodes CASSTLGVEQYF.

The chain is built from TRBV18 and TRBJ1-1; TRBD1 matches 9 bases. Trimming cost V 3 bases and J 3 bases; bases outside gene matches: 5. CDR1 KGHSH and CDR2 LQKENI come from the germline V gene. The CDR3 totals 15 residues. CDR3 protein: CASSPRTGEYTEAFF. In nucleotides, the CDR3 is TGTGCCAGCTCACCTCGGACAGGGGAATACACTGAAGCTTTCTTT.

J is TRBJ1-6 and V is TRBV5-1; TRBD1 matches at 8 bases. V trimming: 1 base; J trimming: 5 bases; junction bases outside the gene matches: 5. The CDR3 loop spans 16 amino acids. The V gene's germline CDR1 is SGHRS and CDR2 YFSETQ. Here the CDR3 DNA reads TGCGCCAGCAGCTTGTCAGGGGGCACGAATAATTCACCCCTCCACTTT. Translation gives CASSLSGGTNNSPLHF. Full variable domain (outside the CDR3, taken from reference TRBV5-1 and TRBJ1-6): KAGVTQTPRYLIKTRGQQVTLSCSPISGHRSVSWYQQTPGQGLQFLFEYFSETQRNKGNFPGRFSGRQFSNSRSEMNVSTLELGDSALYLCASSLSGGTNNSPLHFGNGTRLTVT.

The rearrangement joins TRBV25-1 to TRBJ2-1; 11 bases agree with TRBD2. Germline CDR1 MGHDK, CDR2 SYGVNS. The CDR3 is made up of 16 amino acids. V lost 2 bases, J lost 5 bases, and 5 bases stayed unmatched. CDR3 region: CASSERTSGSDNEQFF. The CDR3 DNA is TGTGCCAGCAGTGAACGGACTAGCGGGTCGGACAATGAGCAGTTCTTC.

J is TRBJ1-2 and V is TRBV19, with 7 bases matching TRBD1. CDR1 and CDR2 (germline): LNHDA, SQIVND (reference sequence). This CDR3 is 16 amino acids long. The J segment lost 3 bases and the V segment lost 1 base, leaving 8 bases of the junction unmatched. CDR3 in DNA: TGTGCCAGTAGTATAGGTGTCGGGCAGGGGGACTATGGCTACACCTTC. This translates into CASSIGVGQGDYGYTF.

This sequence joins TRBV6-5 and TRBJ1-4, with D unresolved. Trimming left V 4 bases short and J 12 bases short, with 21 bases between. Germline lookup yields CDR1 MNHEY and CDR2 SVGAGI. This CDR3 has 15 residues. The CDR3 DNA reads TGTGCCAGCAGTTCCCCCGGTTTCGGGTTGAGAGAACTGTTTTTT. Its protein product is CASSSPGFGLRELFF.

The chain is built from TRBV6-1 and TRBJ2-2, with D perhaps TRBD2 (5 bases). Between the trimmed V and J ends, which lost 2 bases and 5 bases, there was a span of 18 bases. The CDR3 has 17 residues. Germline CDR1 and CDR2: MNHNS and SASEGT. The CDR3 protein is CASSEWATSGMTGELFF. Written as DNA, the CDR3 is TGTGCCAGCAGTGAATGGGCAACCTCGGGGATGACCGGGGAGCTGTTTTTT.

The chain carries TRBV11-2 and TRBJ2-7; D is unresolved. This CDR3 is 16 amino acids long. The germline CDR1 and CDR2 sequences are SGHAT and FQNNGV. With 0 bases removed from V and 2 bases from J, the gap between germline ends came to 14 bases. CDR3 amino acids: CASSLDLEPMAYEQYF. The CDR3 DNA sequence: TGTGCCAGCAGCTTAGATTTAGAACCGATGGCCTACGAGCAGTACTTC.

The chain carries TRBV5-4 and TRBJ2-5; 8 bases map to TRBD2. This CDR3 contains 12 residues. The germline V gene encodes CDR1 SGHNT and CDR2 YYREEE (reference sequence). V lost 4 bases and J lost 11; bases outside the gene matches: 7. Here the CDR3 DNA reads TGTGCCAGCAGCGTACCGGGACTAGAGCAGTACTTC. Translation: CASSVPGLEQYF. Filled out from reference TRBV5-4 and TRBJ2-5, the complete variable domain reads ETGVTQSPTHLIKTRGQQVTLRCSSQSGHNTVSWYQQALGQGPQFIFQYYREEENGRGNFPPRFSGLQFPNYSSELNVNALELDDSALYLCASSVPGLEQYFGPGTRLLVL.

CDR3 sequence reads: CASSLTSSGANVLTF. DNA of the CDR3: TGCGCCAGCAGCTTGACGAGCTCTGGGGCCAACGTCCTGACTTTC. The chain joins TRBV5-1 to TRBJ2-6, with D unresolved. The length of the CDR3 is 15 residues. Germline CDR1 and CDR2: SGHRS and YFSETQ. The ends were cut back, 1 base at V and 0 bases at J, with 5 bases in the middle.

The gene calls are TRBV19 and TRBJ1-5, with D hard to call. With 4 bases removed from V and 5 bases from J, the gap between germline ends came to 15 bases. Germline CDR1 reads LNHDA; CDR2 reads SQIVND (reference sequence). CDR3 length: 15 amino acids. The chain's CDR3 is CASSNEGSPYQPQHF. As DNA, the CDR3 is TGTGCCAGTAGTAACGAGGGATCGCCTTATCAGCCCCAGCATTTT.

The chain links TRBV11-3 to TRBJ2-3; D ambiguous. Germline CDR1 reads SGHNT; CDR2 reads YENEEA. The CDR3 has 12 amino acids. V lost 5 bases and J 7 bases, leaving 10 bases between the germline ends. CDR3: CASSQTGYTQYF. In nucleotides, the CDR3 is TGTGCCAGCAGCCAGACCGGGTATACGCAGTATTTT.

The rearrangement joins TRBV19 to TRBJ1-3; the match to TRBD1 covers 8 bases. The CDR3 covers 15 residues. Looked up from germline, CDR1 is LNHDA and CDR2 is SQIVND (reference sequence). V lost 3 bases to trimming and J lost 2 bases; unmatched junction nucleotides: 3. The CDR3 sequence: CASSIQQGAGNTIYF. DNA of the CDR3: TGTGCCAGTAGTATCCAACAGGGGGCTGGAAACACCATATATTTT.

V usage is TRBV5-1 and J usage is TRBJ2-6; 15 positions agree with TRBD2. Unmatched junction bases numbered 8, after V lost 4 bases and J lost 0 bases. Germline CDR1 reads SGHRS; CDR2 reads YFSETQ. The CDR3 loop spans 20 amino acids. The CDR3 protein is CASSEEGLAGGFSGANVLTF. CDR3 nucleotide sequence: TGCGCCAGCAGCGAGGAGGGACTAGCGGGAGGCTTCTCTGGGGCCAACGTCCTGACTTTC.

This chain uses TRBV5-1 with TRBJ1-1; D might be TRBD1 (5 bases). The CDR3 totals 16 residues. Per germline, CDR1 SGHRS and CDR2 YFSETQ. The V end was cut by 3 bases, the J end by 1 base, with 16 bases between. This CDR3 reads CASSSNIPDRNTEAFF. The CDR3 DNA reads as TGCGCCAGCAGCTCTAATATCCCCGACAGGAACACTGAAGCTTTCTTT.

V usage is TRBV18 and J usage is TRBJ2-3; D is perhaps TRBD1 (6 bases). The CDR3 is made up of 17 amino acids. V dropped 4 bases and J dropped 3 bases, with 20 bases sitting between them. Looked up from germline, CDR1 is KGHSH and CDR2 is LQKENI. The CDR3 DNA follows: TGTGCCAGCTCACTCCTGGGGGCCCCTGAAGGTACAGATACGCAGTATTTT. It specifies CASSLLGAPEGTDTQYF.

This chain joins TRBV30 and TRBJ2-7; no firm D call. Germline V gene sequence: CDR1 GTSNPN, CDR2 SVGIG (reference sequence). This CDR3 spans 15 amino acids. The germline V and J ends were trimmed by 1 base and 6 bases, with 19 bases remaining between them. DNA for the CDR3: TGTGCCTGGAGTGGTCTGGGTGCCAGGCCGAGCGAGCAGTACTTC. This codes for CAWSGLGARPSEQYF.

The chain uses TRBV5-4 and TRBJ2-5; 8 bases are shared with TRBD1. The J segment lost 2 bases and the V segment lost 4 bases, leaving 13 bases of the junction unmatched. CDR1 SGHNT and CDR2 YYREEE come from the germline V gene (reference sequence). CDR3 length equals 17 residues. The DNA of the CDR3 is TGTGCCAGCAGCCGTCTTTCTGTCGGACAGGGTCAAGAGACCCAGTACTTC. It encodes CASSRLSVGQGQETQYF.

The genes are TRBV25-1 and TRBJ1-2; TRBD1 might be the D (5 bases). CDR1 and CDR2 (germline): MGHDK, SYGVNS. This CDR3 has 13 amino acids. The V end was cut by 6 bases, the J end by 5 bases, with 13 bases between. The CDR3 nucleotides read TGTGCCAGCAGAGCCGGGACTGCTTATGGCTACACCTTC. Protein sequence: CASRAGTAYGYTF.

The chain links TRBV4-2 to TRBJ2-1; D possibly corresponds to TRBD1 (6 bases). Trimming removed 6 bases from V and 9 bases from J, with 12 bases in between. Germline V gene data show CDR1 as LGHNA and CDR2 as YNFKEQ. The CDR3 consists of 12 residues. The CDR3, as DNA: TGTGCCAGCAGAGGACAGTCCAGTGAGCAGTTCTTC. Its translation is CASRGQSSEQFF.

The chain combines TRBV10-2 with TRBJ1-1; 7 bases line up with TRBD1. The trim removed 5 bases at V and 0 bases at J, leaving 9 bases unmatched. Germline assignment: CDR1 WSHSY and CDR2 SAAADI. There are 16 residues in the CDR3. This chain's CDR3 is CASSPRKGAMNTEAFF. The CDR3 nucleotides read TGCGCCAGCAGTCCGCGTAAGGGGGCGATGAACACTGAAGCTTTCTTT.

This sequence joins TRBV7-9 and TRBJ1-1; possible D gene TRBD1, 5 bases. Trimming cost V 5 bases and J 10 bases, with 14 bases left between them. This CDR3 has 12 residues. Per germline, CDR1 SEHNR and CDR2 FQNEAQ (reference sequence). This CDR3 is CASSPHRLSAFF. In DNA, the CDR3 is TGTGCCAGCAGCCCCCACAGGTTATCAGCTTTCTTT.

This chain connects TRBV21-1 to TRBJ2-5; the table's D call TRBD1 went unverified against the DNA. TRBV21-1 is a documented pseudogene. CDR3 length: 16 amino acids. The CDR3 DNA is TGTGCCAGCAGCACCAATGGACAGGGGGTAGGGGAGACCCAGTACTTC. Amino acids: CASSTNGQGVGETQYF.

The CDR3 reads CASSITGINTGELFF. CDR3 nucleotides: TGTGCCAGCAGCATAACAGGAATCAACACCGGGGAGCTGTTTTTT. The chain couples TRBV9 to TRBJ2-2, with a possible D match to TRBD1 (5 bases). The CDR3 runs to 15 residues. Germline assignment: CDR1 SGDLS and CDR2 YYNGEE. Trimming took 4 bases from V and 2 from J, leaving 12 bases between them.

This chain links TRBV2 with TRBJ2-2; weak D call: TRBD2 (5 bases). Germline CDR1 reads SNHLY; CDR2 reads FYNNEI. The CDR3 length is 16 residues. The germline V and J ends were trimmed by 6 bases and 5 bases, with 19 bases remaining between them. CDR3 sequence: CASRVTTGLGTGELFF. The DNA for the CDR3 is TGTGCCAGCAGGGTAACAACGGGATTGGGAACCGGGGAGCTGTTTTTT.

CDR3 in amino acids: CAWTPAGGRRTEAFF. The CDR3 bases are TGTGCCTGGACTCCCGCAGGGGGAAGGAGAACTGAAGCTTTCTTT. This chain connects TRBV30 to TRBJ1-1; TRBD1 agrees at 7 bases. The CDR3 covers 15 residues. Per the germline V gene, CDR1 is GTSNPN and CDR2 is SVGIG (reference sequence). With V trimmed by 4 bases and J by 5 bases, 13 bases remained unmatched.

V is TRBV28 and J is TRBJ2-7; 15 bases match TRBD2. Germline trimming cut 6 bases from V and 6 bases from J; bases unmatched to any gene: 3. The germline V gene has CDR1 MDHEN and CDR2 SYDVKM. CDR3 length: 14 residues. The CDR3 bases are TGTGCCAGCAGGGGGACTAGCGGGAGGAGCGAGCAGTACTTC. Protein sequence: CASRGTSGRSEQYF.

CDR3: CASSFGQGTHQPQHF. The DNA for the CDR3 is TGTGCCAGTAGTTTCGGACAGGGGACCCATCAGCCCCAGCATTTT. The chain couples TRBV19 to TRBJ1-5; 9 bases align to TRBD1. With V trimmed by 5 bases and J by 5 bases, 7 bases remained unmatched. Germline V gives CDR1 LNHDA, CDR2 SQIVND (reference sequence). The CDR3 spans 15 residues.